The TCR beta chain under discussion was sequenced for a study of OX40 agonist ivuxolimab in advanced cancers. Study-wide background: One hepatocellular carcinoma and two cutaneous melanoma patients partially responded.

The CDR3 has 20 amino acids. Losses at the gene ends were 4 bases for V and 0 bases for J; bases not matched to a gene: 18. CDR1 MNHNS and CDR2 SASEGT come from the germline V gene. In regard to this clone: The antigen remains unidentified.

Sequencing used immunoSEQ multiplex PCR; TCRdb keeps in-frame clones, though not all of them. The sample holds about 18,000 clones; roughly 71% are singletons and the top ten take roughly 20%. Study outcomes and limitations: More expanded clones were seen, on average, in CD8+ T cells than in CD4+.

The origin of this receptor is an adult with an advanced solid tumor such as melanoma, head and neck, liver or kidney cancer. The sequenced sample was CD4+ or CD8+ T cells sorted from blood, obtained in a trial of the OX40 agonist ivuxolimab. V and J are TRBV6-1 and TRBJ1-5; 7 nucleotides match TRBD1. As DNA, the CDR3 is TGTGCCAGCAGTGGGGCGGGGACAGCCCAGCACCTTTATAGCAATCAGCCCCAGCATTTT. This translates into CASSGAGTAQHLYSNQPQHF.